This TCR beta chain is from a study of cytomegalovirus exposure and HLA in healthy donors. V gave up 0 bases and J gave up 5 bases; unmatched junction bases: 9. This CDR3 contains 16 residues. In germline, CDR1 is MGHRA, CDR2 YSYEKL. A multiplex PCR was run with 60 Vbeta primers and 13 Jbeta primers. Measured with immunoSEQ multiplex PCR; TCRdb has only the in-frame clones, and not every one. Of 160,000 or so clones in the sample, about 72% are singletons; the top ten hold about 2.5%. The source material was PBMCs. The J gene is TRBJ1-2, the V gene TRBV4-1, with 7 bases aligning to TRBD1. This sequence was found in a human donor in good health. CDR3 sequence (DNA): TGCGCCAGCAGCCAAGATCCAGGGGGAAGGCAGTATGGCTACACCTTC. Protein product: CASSQDPGGRQYGYTF.